This T cell receptor (beta chain) was sequenced during a study of response to subunit inactivated influenza vaccine. At least ten counts were recorded for this clonotype. Trimming took 3 bases from V and 8 from J, leaving 18 bases between them. CDR1 and CDR2 from the germline V gene are SGHRS and YFSETQ. CDR3 length equals 14 residues. TCRdb independently ran MiXCR on the RT-PCR reads; one entry per CDR3 protein. Of over 750,000 distinct CDR3 sequences in the sample, 20% to 25% were seen once. This clonotype originated in a man aged 50 to 59 who received an inactivated influenza vaccine. This chain uses TRBV5-1 with TRBJ2-7; a weak D match, TRBD1 (7 bases). The sequenced sample was PBMCs from blood, obtained more than 4 days after vaccination. The CDR3 coding sequence is TGCGCCAGCAGCTCAGGGGGGCCCGACTCCCAGCAGTACTTC. Its translation: CASSSGGPDSQQYF.